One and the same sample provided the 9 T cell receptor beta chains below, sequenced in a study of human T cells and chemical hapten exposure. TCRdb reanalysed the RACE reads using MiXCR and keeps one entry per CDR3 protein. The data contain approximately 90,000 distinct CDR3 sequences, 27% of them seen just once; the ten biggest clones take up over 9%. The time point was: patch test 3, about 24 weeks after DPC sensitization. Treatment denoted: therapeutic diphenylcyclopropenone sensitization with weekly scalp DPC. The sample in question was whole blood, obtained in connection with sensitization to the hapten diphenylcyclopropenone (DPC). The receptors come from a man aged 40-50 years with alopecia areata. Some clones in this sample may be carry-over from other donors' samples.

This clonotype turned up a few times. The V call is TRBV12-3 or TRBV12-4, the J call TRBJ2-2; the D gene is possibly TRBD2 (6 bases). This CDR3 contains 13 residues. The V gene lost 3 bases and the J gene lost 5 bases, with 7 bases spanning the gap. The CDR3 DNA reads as TGTGCCAGCAGTTTCCGGGAGACCGGGGAGCTGTTTTTT. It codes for CASSFRETGELFF.

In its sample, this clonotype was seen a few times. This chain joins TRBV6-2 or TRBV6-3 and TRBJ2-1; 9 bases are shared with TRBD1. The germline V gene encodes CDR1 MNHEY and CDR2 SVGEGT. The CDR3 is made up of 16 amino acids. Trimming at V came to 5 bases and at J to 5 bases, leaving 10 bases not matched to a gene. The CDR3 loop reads CASSRQWGTGNNEQFF. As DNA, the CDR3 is TGTGCCAGCAGTAGGCAATGGGGGACAGGGAACAATGAGCAGTTCTTC.

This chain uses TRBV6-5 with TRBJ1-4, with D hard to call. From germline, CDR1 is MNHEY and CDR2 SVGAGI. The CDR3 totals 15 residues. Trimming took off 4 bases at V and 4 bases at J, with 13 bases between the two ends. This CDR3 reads CASSSRRADNEKLFF. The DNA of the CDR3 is TGTGCCAGCAGTTCTCGCCGGGCGGATAATGAAAAACTGTTTTTT.

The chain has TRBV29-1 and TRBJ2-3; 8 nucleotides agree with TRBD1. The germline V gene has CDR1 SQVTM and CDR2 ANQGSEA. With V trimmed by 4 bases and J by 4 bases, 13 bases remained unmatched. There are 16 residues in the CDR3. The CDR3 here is CSVAGKAGGIPDTQYF. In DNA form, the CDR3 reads TGCAGCGTTGCCGGGAAGGCAGGGGGCATTCCAGATACGCAGTATTTT.

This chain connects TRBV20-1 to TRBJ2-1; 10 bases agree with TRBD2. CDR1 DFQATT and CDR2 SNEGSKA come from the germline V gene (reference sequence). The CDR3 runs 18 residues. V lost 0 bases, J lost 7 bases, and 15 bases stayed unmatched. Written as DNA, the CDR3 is TGCAGTGCTAGAGATCAGAGGGGATTAGCGGGAGGTGGGAATGAGCAGTTCTTC. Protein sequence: CSARDQRGLAGGGNEQFF.

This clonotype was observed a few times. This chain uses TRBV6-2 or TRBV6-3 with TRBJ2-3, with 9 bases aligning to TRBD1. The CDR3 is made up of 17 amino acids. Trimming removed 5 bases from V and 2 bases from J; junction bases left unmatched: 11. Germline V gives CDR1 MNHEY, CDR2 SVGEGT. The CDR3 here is CASSRVPGQGFTDTQYF. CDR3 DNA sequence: TGTGCCAGCAGTCGCGTCCCGGGACAGGGTTTCACAGATACGCAGTATTTT.

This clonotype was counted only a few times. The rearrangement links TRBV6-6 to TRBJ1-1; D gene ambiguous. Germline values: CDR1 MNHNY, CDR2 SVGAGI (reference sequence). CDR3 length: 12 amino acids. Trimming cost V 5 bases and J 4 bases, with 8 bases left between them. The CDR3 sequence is CASSTKGTEAFF. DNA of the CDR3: TGTGCCAGCAGTACAAAGGGCACTGAAGCTTTCTTT.

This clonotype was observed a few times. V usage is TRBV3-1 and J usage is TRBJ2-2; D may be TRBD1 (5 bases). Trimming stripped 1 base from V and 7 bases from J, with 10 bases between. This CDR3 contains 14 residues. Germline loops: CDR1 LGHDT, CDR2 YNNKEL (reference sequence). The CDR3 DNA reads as TGTGCCAGCAGCCAAGGGGGCGTGGTCGGGGAGCTGTTTTTT. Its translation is CASSQGGVVGELFF.

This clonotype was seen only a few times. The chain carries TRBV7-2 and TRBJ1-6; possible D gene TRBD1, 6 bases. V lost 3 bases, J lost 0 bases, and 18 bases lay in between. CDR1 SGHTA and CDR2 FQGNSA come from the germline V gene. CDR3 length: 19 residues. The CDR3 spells CASSLVVQGLSSYNSPLHF. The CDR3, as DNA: TGTGCCAGCAGCTTGGTTGTGCAGGGGCTGAGCTCCTATAATTCACCCCTCCACTTT.